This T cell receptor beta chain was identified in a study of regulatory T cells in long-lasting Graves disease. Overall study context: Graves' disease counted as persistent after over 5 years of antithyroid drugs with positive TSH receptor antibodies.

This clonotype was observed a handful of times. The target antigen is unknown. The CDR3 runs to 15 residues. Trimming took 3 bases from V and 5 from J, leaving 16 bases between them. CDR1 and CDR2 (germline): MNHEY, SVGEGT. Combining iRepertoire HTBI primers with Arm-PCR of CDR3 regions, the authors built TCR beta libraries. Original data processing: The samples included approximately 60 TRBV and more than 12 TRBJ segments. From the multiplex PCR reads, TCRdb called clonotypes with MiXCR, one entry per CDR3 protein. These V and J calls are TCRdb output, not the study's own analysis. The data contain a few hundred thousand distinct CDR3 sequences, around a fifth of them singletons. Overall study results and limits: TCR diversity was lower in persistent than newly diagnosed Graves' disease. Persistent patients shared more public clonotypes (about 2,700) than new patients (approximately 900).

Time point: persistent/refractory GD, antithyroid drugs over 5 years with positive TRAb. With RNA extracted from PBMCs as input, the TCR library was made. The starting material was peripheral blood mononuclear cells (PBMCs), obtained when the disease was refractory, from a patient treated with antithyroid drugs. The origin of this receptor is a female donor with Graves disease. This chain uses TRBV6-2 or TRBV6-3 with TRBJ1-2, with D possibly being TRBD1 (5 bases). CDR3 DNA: TGTGCCAGCAGTTATTTTGACAGAGCATTATATGGCTACACCTTC. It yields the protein CASSYFDRALYGYTF.